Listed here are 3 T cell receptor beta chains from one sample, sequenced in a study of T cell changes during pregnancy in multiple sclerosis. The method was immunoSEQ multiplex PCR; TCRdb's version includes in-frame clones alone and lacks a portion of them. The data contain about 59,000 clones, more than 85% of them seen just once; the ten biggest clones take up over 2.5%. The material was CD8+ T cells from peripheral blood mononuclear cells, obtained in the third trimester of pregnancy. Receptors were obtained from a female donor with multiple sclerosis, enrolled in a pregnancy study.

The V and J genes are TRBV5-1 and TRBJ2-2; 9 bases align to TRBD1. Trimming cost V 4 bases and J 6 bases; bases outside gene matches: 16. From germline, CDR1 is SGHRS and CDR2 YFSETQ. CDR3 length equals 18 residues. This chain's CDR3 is CASSPTPGQGRIAGELFF. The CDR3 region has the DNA TGCGCCAGCAGCCCCACCCCGGGACAGGGTCGAATAGCCGGGGAGCTGTTTTTT.

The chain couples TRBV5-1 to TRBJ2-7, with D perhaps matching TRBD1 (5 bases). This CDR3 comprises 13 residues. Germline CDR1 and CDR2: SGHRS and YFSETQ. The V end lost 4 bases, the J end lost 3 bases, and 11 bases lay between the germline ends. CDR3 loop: CASSIGRDYEQYF. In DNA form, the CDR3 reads TGCGCCAGCAGCATCGGCAGGGACTACGAGCAGTACTTC.

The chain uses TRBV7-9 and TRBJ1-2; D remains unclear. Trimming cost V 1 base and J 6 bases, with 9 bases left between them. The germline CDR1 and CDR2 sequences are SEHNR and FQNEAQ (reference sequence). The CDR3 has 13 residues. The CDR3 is CASSLGRGDGYTF. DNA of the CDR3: TGTGCCAGCAGCTTAGGGCGGGGAGATGGCTACACCTTC.